Following are 9 T cell receptor beta chains from one sample sequenced in a study of shared clonotypes between healthy human individuals. Assay used: immunoSEQ multiplex PCR; TCRdb lists only in-frame clones, some missing. The sample includes 550,000 to 800,000 clones, about nine tenths seen only once; the top ten take 30% to 40%. Sequencing was carried out using memory CD8+ T cells from PBMCs. Subset denoted: CD45RO+ cells pooled with CCR7-negative TemRA cells. Receptors were obtained from a young man in good health. Some clones in this sample may be carry-over from other donors' samples.

The rearrangement uses TRBV28 and TRBJ2-3; TRBD2 aligns across 7 bases. The germline V gene encodes CDR1 MDHEN and CDR2 SYDVKM. Trimming removed 2 bases from V and 0 bases from J; junction bases left unmatched: 8. The CDR3 is made up of 17 amino acids. CDR3 loop: CASSLPSGPLSTDTQYF. The CDR3 DNA follows: TGTGCCAGCAGTTTACCTAGCGGACCTCTGAGCACAGATACGCAGTATTTT.

In regard to this clone: Other DNA variants within this sample encode the same CDR3. This chain connects TRBV19 to TRBJ2-7, with TRBD1 as a possible D gene (6 bases). The CDR3 contains 13 residues. Germline loops: CDR1 LNHDA, CDR2 SQIVND (reference sequence). Deletions cut 6 bases from V and 0 bases from J, with 9 bases between. The CDR3 DNA reads as TGTGCCAGTAGCTCGGACAGCTCCTACGAGCAGTACTTC. It translates to CASSSDSSYEQYF. Supplemented by reference TRBV19 and TRBJ2-7, the full variable domain reads DGGITQSPKYLFRKEGQNVTLSCEQNLNHDAMYWYRQDPGQGLRLIYYSQIVNDFQKGDIAEGYSVSREKKESFPLTVTSAQKNPTAFYLCASSSDSSYEQYFGPGTRLTVT.

This clone occurred once. The rearrangement joins TRBV6-5 to TRBJ2-7; 10 bases align to TRBD1. The CDR3 consists of 15 residues. Germline CDR1 MNHEY, CDR2 SVGAGI. Trimming at V came to 3 bases and at J to 3 bases, leaving 5 bases not matched to a gene. CDR3 residues: CASSYLGQGDYEQYF. The DNA of the CDR3 is TGTGCCAGCAGTTATCTCGGACAGGGGGACTACGAGCAGTACTTC.

The chain couples TRBV4-1 to TRBJ2-7, with TRBD2 matching 7 bases. The V gene's germline CDR1 is MGHRA and CDR2 YSYEKL. With V trimmed by 0 bases and J by 3 bases, 8 bases remained unmatched. The CDR3 has 16 amino acids. The CDR3 is CASSQDGLGESYEQYF. CDR3 sequence (DNA): TGCGCCAGCAGCCAAGATGGACTAGGCGAAAGCTACGAGCAGTACTTC.

The chain employs TRBV5-4 and TRBJ2-1; TRBD2 matches 7 bases. V shed 3 bases, J shed 6 bases, and the junction held 9 bases outside the gene matches. There are 15 residues in the CDR3. Germline V gives CDR1 SGHNT, CDR2 YYREEE (reference sequence). DNA of the CDR3: TGTGCCAGCAGCTCCCTCGTGGGGGAGGGCAATGAGCAGTTCTTC. This sequence encodes CASSSLVGEGNEQFF. Combining the CDR3 with reference TRBV5-4 and TRBJ2-1 gives the whole variable domain ETGVTQSPTHLIKTRGQQVTLRCSSQSGHNTVSWYQQALGQGPQFIFQYYREEENGRGNFPPRFSGLQFPNYSSELNVNALELDDSALYLCASSSLVGEGNEQFFGPGTRLTVL.

V gene TRBV19 combines with J gene TRBJ1-5; D gene unclear. V was shortened by 1 base and J by 8 bases, with 15 bases between the two germline ends. Germline V gives CDR1 LNHDA, CDR2 SQIVND (reference sequence). The CDR3 covers 15 residues. Here the CDR3 reads CASSIGLTTGEPQHF. CDR3 nucleotides: TGTGCCAGTAGTATAGGGTTGACAACGGGTGAGCCCCAGCATTTT.

This chain links TRBV4-1 with TRBJ2-1; 12 nucleotides align to TRBD2. The CDR3 length is 20 residues. Losses at the gene ends were 3 bases for V and 0 bases for J; bases not matched to a gene: 12. Per germline, CDR1 MGHRA and CDR2 YSYEKL. The CDR3 loop is CASSHPRTSGKILSYNEQFF. The CDR3 DNA sequence: TGCGCCAGCAGCCACCCCCGGACTAGCGGGAAGATTCTCTCCTACAATGAGCAGTTCTTC.

The chain links TRBV13 to TRBJ1-5; TRBD1 aligns across 7 bases. CDR3 length: 16 residues. The V gene end was trimmed by 0 bases and the J gene end by 1 base; junction bases not matched to a gene: 3. The germline CDR1 and CDR2 sequences are PRHDT and FYEKMQ (reference sequence). The CDR3 spells CASSLGGGSSNQPQHF. The CDR3, as DNA: TGTGCCAGCAGCTTAGGAGGGGGCTCGAGCAATCAGCCCCAGCATTTT.

The chain combines TRBV7-3 with TRBJ2-6; maybe TRBD2 (6 bases). Germline V lookup: CDR1 SGHTA, CDR2 FQGTGA. V lost 5 bases and J lost 0, with 11 bases in between. The CDR3 covers 16 residues. DNA for the CDR3: TGTGCCAGCAGCCCACTAGCCTCCTCTGGGGCCAACGTCCTGACTTTC. This codes for CASSPLASSGANVLTF. The complete variable domain, with remaining parts taken from reference TRBV7-3 and TRBJ2-6, reads GAGVSQTPSNKVTEKGKYVELRCDPISGHTALYWYRQSLGQGPEFLIYFQGTGAADDSGLPNDRFFAVRPEGSVSTLKIQRTERGDSAVYLCASSPLASSGANVLTFGAGSRLTVL.